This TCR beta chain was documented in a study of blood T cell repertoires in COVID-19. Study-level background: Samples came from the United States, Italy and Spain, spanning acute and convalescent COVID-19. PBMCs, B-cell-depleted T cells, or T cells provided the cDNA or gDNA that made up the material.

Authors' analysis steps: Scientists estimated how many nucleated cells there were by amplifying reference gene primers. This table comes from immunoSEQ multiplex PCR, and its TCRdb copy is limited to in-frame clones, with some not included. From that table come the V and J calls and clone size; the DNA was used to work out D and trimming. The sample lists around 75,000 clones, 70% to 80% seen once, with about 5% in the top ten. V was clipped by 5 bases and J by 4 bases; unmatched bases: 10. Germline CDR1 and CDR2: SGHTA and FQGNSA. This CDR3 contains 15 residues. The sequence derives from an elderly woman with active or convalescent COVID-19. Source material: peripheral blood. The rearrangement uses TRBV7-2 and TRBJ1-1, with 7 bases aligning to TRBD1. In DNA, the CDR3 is TGTGCCAGCAGCCCAAGACAGGGATGGGGCACTGAAGCTTTCTTT. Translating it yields CASSPRQGWGTEAFF.